This T cell receptor (beta chain) originates from a study of radiation and T cells in renal cell carcinoma. CDR1 and CDR2 from the germline V gene are SQVTM and ANQGSEA. V lost 4 bases, J lost 5 bases, and 14 bases lay in between. This CDR3 is 13 amino acids long. With regard to this clone: Its target is unknown.

Described time point: blood 2 weeks post-SBRT. The treatment is: 15 Gy SBRT to primary tumor, nephrectomy 4 weeks later. Findings of the study overall: In blood, top tumor clones expanded by 2 weeks, shrinking by 4.

Measured with immunoSEQ multiplex PCR; TCRdb has only the in-frame clones, and not every one. Here the sample spans 70,000 or so clones, about 81% being singletons. This specimen consisted of blood, obtained from a patient whose treatment included radiotherapy and nephrectomy. The clonotype originates from a man aged 55 to 70 with renal cell carcinoma. The chain recombines TRBV29-1 with TRBJ2-5, with D maybe TRBD2 (6 bases). The CDR3, as DNA: TGCAGCGTTGGGTTGGACTACCGGGAGACCCAGTACTTC. It encodes CSVGLDYRETQYF.